These 31 T cell receptor beta chains came from one sample sequenced in a study of T-cell memory formation after mild COVID-19. TCRdb called the 5' RACE reads again in MiXCR, with one record for every CDR3 protein. The top ten hold roughly 12% of the sample, which has more than 400,000 distinct CDR3 sequences, 15% to 20% seen once. Material: PBMCs or a T cell subset sorted from them (not recorded which). All receptors derive from an adult woman who had mild COVID-19 (a few samples of this study predate the infection). Cell type and time point are not known.

In its sample, this clonotype was seen a few times. This chain connects TRBV12-3 or TRBV12-4 to TRBJ1-4, with a tentative D call TRBD1 (5 bases). V lost 3 bases and J lost 8, with 16 bases in between. This CDR3 comprises 15 residues. CDR3 sequence reads: CASSFRKGKGEKLFF. CDR3 nucleotide sequence: TGTGCCAGCAGTTTTCGCAAGGGGAAGGGGGAAAAACTGTTTTTT.

This clonotype was seen a few times. The V gene is TRBV24-1, the J gene TRBJ2-1; the D gene is possibly TRBD1 (6 bases). This CDR3 region has 16 residues. V was pared by 1 base and J by 8 bases, with 17 bases between. Germline V gives CDR1 KGHDR, CDR2 SFDVKD. CDR3 region: CATSDFGDRGSDEQFF. The CDR3 bases are TGTGCCACCAGTGATTTTGGGGATAGGGGGAGCGATGAGCAGTTCTTC.

This clonotype was seen more than once but under ten times. The chain recombines TRBV18 with TRBJ1-1; D is uncertain. The CDR3 is 17 residues long. Germline CDR1 is KGHSH and CDR2 is LQKENI. V was clipped by 3 bases and J by 0 bases, with 17 bases between them. CDR3 DNA: TGTGCCAGCTCACCCGGCATAAGTTCGGCATTGAACACTGAAGCTTTCTTT. Translated: CASSPGISSALNTEAFF.

This clonotype was detected many times. The chain links TRBV9 to TRBJ2-1; 10 bases match TRBD2. Germline V gives CDR1 SGDLS, CDR2 YYNGEE. V gave up 0 bases and J gave up 5 bases; unmatched junction bases: 11. The length of the CDR3 is 18 residues. CDR3 in amino acids: CASSVAVAGGYGNNEQFF. CDR3 DNA: TGTGCCAGCAGCGTAGCGGTAGCGGGAGGATATGGGAACAATGAGCAGTTCTTC.

The gene calls are TRBV12-3 or TRBV12-4 and TRBJ1-2; D gene ambiguous. V was shortened by 3 bases and J by 9 bases, with 14 bases between the two germline ends. This CDR3 has 13 amino acids. The CDR3 DNA reads as TGTGCCAGCAGTTTGCTGCAGGCCACGAGCTACACCTTC. It codes for CASSLLQATSYTF.

This clonotype has a single count. A much larger clone is a single base away; this may be a read error. V gene TRBV12-3 or TRBV12-4 combines with J gene TRBJ1-1; TRBD1 is a possible D gene (5 bases). The ends were cut back, 7 bases at V and 6 bases at J, with 21 bases in the middle. The CDR3 totals 15 residues. CDR3 sequence: CASTNMGLGGPEAFF. The CDR3, as DNA: TGTGCCAGCACCAACATGGGACTGGGAGGGCCTGAAGCTTTCTTT.

The rearrangement uses TRBV2 and TRBJ1-1; TRBD1 might be the D (5 bases). Germline CDR1 reads SNHLY; CDR2 reads FYNNEI. The CDR3 covers 11 residues. Deletions cut 7 bases from V and 10 bases from J, with 13 bases between. The CDR3 DNA reads TGTGCCAGCACCCTCAGGGCGGGAGCTTTCTTT. Amino acids: CASTLRAGAFF.

The chain joins TRBV29-1 to TRBJ2-7; 8 bases are a match to TRBD2. The germline gives CDR1 SQVTM, CDR2 ANQGSEA. Trimming removed 7 bases from V and 2 bases from J; junction bases left unmatched: 7. This CDR3 is 13 amino acids long. The CDR3 is CSAYSGATYEQYF. The CDR3 DNA reads TGCAGCGCTTATAGCGGGGCAACCTACGAGCAGTACTTC.

The chain carries TRBV12-3 or TRBV12-4 and TRBJ2-7, with 9 bases that match TRBD2. CDR3 length: 15 amino acids. The ends lost 7 bases at V and 4 bases at J; junction bases unmatched: 11. This CDR3 is CASKIGTSLFYEQYF. In DNA form, the CDR3 reads TGTGCCAGCAAAATAGGGACTAGCCTCTTTTACGAGCAGTACTTC.

The genes are TRBV7-2 and TRBJ2-1; TRBD2 aligns across 7 bases. Germline CDR1 reads SGHTA; CDR2 reads FQGNSA. Trimming took 5 bases from V and 0 from J; bases not matched to a gene: 4. CDR3 size: 15 residues. The DNA for the CDR3 is TGTGCCAGCAGCCACAGGACTAGCTCCTACAATGAGCAGTTCTTC. Its protein product is CASSHRTSSYNEQFF.

This clonotype was counted between two and nine times. This sequence joins TRBV19 and TRBJ1-2; 7 nucleotides align to TRBD1. Germline V gives CDR1 LNHDA, CDR2 SQIVND (reference sequence). The V and J ends lost 5 bases and 4 bases, in that order; junction bases with no gene match: 7. The CDR3 has 14 residues. The CDR3 sequence: CASSLQTGSYGYTF. The CDR3 nucleotides are TGTGCCAGTAGTCTCCAGACAGGGTCCTATGGCTACACCTTC.

The CDR3 coding sequence is TGCGCCAGCAGCCCAGGGACAGGGCGGGGAGTCTACGAGCAGTACTTC. It translates to CASSPGTGRGVYEQYF. The chain employs TRBV4-1 and TRBJ2-7; 9 nucleotides match TRBD1. Trimming at V came to 4 bases and at J to 3 bases, leaving 10 bases not matched to a gene. Germline CDR1 and CDR2: MGHRA and YSYEKL. The CDR3 runs to 16 residues.

There are a few counts of this clonotype. The V call is TRBV5-1, the J call TRBJ2-3, with a possible D match to TRBD1 (6 bases). Deletions cut 0 bases from V and 2 bases from J, with 10 bases between. The CDR3 has 15 amino acids. From germline, CDR1 is SGHRS and CDR2 YFSETQ. CDR3 loop: CASSLGTVTTDTQYF. In DNA, the CDR3 is TGCGCCAGCAGCTTGGGGACAGTGACCACAGATACGCAGTATTTT.

This clonotype was recorded a few times. A junction boundary mismatches the germline segment, possibly from a read error. The rearrangement joins TRBV6-5 to TRBJ2-1; possibly TRBD2 for D (5 bases). This CDR3 is built from 16 residues. CDR1 is MNHEY, CDR2 SVGAGI, per germline. The CDR3 loop is CASSYSSLESYNEQFF. The CDR3 coding sequence is TGTGCCAGCAGCTACTCCTCACTAGAATCCTACAATGAGCAGTTCTTC.

This clonotype was counted many times. V usage is TRBV24-1 and J usage is TRBJ2-5; 7 bases agree with TRBD1. CDR3 size: 17 residues. Germline V gives CDR1 KGHDR, CDR2 SFDVKD. The junction had 15 bases not matched to a gene; V was cut back by 4 bases and J by 5 bases. This CDR3 is CATSETRDRGRRETQYF. CDR3 nucleotides: TGTGCCACCAGTGAAACTAGGGACAGAGGAAGACGGGAGACCCAGTACTTC.

The genes are TRBV7-6 and TRBJ2-3; TRBD2 matches 14 bases. The V and J ends lost 5 bases and 0 bases, in that order; junction bases with no gene match: 10. Germline V gene lookup returns CDR1 SGHVS and CDR2 FNYEAQ. The CDR3 contains 19 residues. CDR3 in DNA: TGTGCCAGCAGCCTGAGACTAGCGGGGGGGACCTATAGCACAGATACGCAGTATTTT. It encodes CASSLRLAGGTYSTDTQYF. The complete variable domain, with remaining parts taken from reference TRBV7-6 and TRBJ2-3, reads GAGVSQSPRYKVTKRGQDVALRCDPISGHVSLYWYRQALGQGPEFLTYFNYEAQQDKSGLPNDRFSAERPEGSISTLTIQRTEQRDSAMYRCASSLRLAGGTYSTDTQYFGPGTRLTVL.

The chain joins TRBV12-3 or TRBV12-4 to TRBJ2-2, with 7 nucleotides matching TRBD1. With V trimmed by 1 base and J by 8 bases, 4 bases remained unmatched. This CDR3 comprises 14 residues. CDR3 bases: TGTGCCAGCAGTTTAGAGGGGGCAGGAGGGGAGCTGTTTTTT. Its translation: CASSLEGAGGELFF.

This chain uses TRBV5-4 with TRBJ2-5; 10 bases fit TRBD2. The V segment lost 4 bases and the J segment 0 bases; nucleotides outside the gene matches: 12. The CDR3 runs 18 residues. Germline CDR1 and CDR2: SGHNT and YYREEE (reference sequence). The CDR3 bases are TGTGCCAGCAGCCCCGGCACTAGCGGGATCTTGTACCAAGAGACCCAGTACTTC. Translation: CASSPGTSGILYQETQYF.

The chain uses TRBV5-4 and TRBJ2-7, with D perhaps matching TRBD1 (6 bases). The CDR3 has 15 residues. The ends were cut back, 3 bases at V and 1 base at J, with 14 bases in the middle. The germline gives CDR1 SGHNT, CDR2 YYREEE (reference sequence). This chain's CDR3 is CASSSADRMSYEQYF. The CDR3 DNA sequence: TGTGCCAGCAGCTCCGCTGACAGGATGTCCTACGAGCAGTACTTC.

There are a few counts of this clonotype. The chain combines TRBV7-9 with TRBJ1-1, with D unresolved. The V and J ends lost 1 base and 7 bases respectively, with 4 bases between them. The CDR3 runs to 11 residues. The V gene's germline CDR1 is SEHNR and CDR2 FQNEAQ (reference sequence). The chain's CDR3 is CASSLGIEAFF. The CDR3, as DNA: TGTGCCAGCAGCTTAGGAATTGAAGCTTTCTTT.

The genes are TRBV7-2 and TRBJ2-1, with D tentatively TRBD2 (5 bases). CDR1 and CDR2 from the germline V gene are SGHTA and FQGNSA. This CDR3 region has 17 residues. Trimming took 10 bases from V and 8 from J, leaving 30 bases between them. CDR3 in DNA: TGTGCCATTTCGAAACCACTGACCTCTCGACGGGGTTATGAGCAGTTCTTC. Encoded protein: CAISKPLTSRRGYEQFF.

This clonotype was counted at least ten times. The gene calls are TRBV7-2 and TRBJ1-5; 7 bases fit TRBD1. The length of the CDR3 is 15 residues. Germline V lookup: CDR1 SGHTA, CDR2 FQGNSA. Trimming cost V 5 bases and J 7 bases; bases outside gene matches: 11. In nucleotides, the CDR3 is TGTGCCAGCAGCCGCTCTCGACAGGGAGGACAGCCCCAGCATTTT. This translates into CASSRSRQGGQPQHF.

CDR3 DNA sequence: TGCGCCAGCAGCCTAAGGTGGGCAGGGAATGAAGCTTTCTTT. Its translation is CASSLRWAGNEAFF. The V call is TRBV5-1, the J call TRBJ1-1; possible D gene TRBD1, 5 bases. Germline CDR1 is SGHRS and CDR2 is YFSETQ. The CDR3 runs to 14 residues. Deletions cut 4 bases from V and 7 bases from J, with 17 bases between.

This rearrangement joins TRBV6-2 or TRBV6-3 to TRBJ1-5; perhaps TRBD1 as D (5 bases). The CDR3 is 16 residues long. Trimming shortened V by 10 bases and J by 1 base, and 20 bases separated the two germline ends. CDR1 MNHEY and CDR2 SVGEGT come from the germline V gene. CDR3 in DNA: TGTGCCACCCTATACCGGGGGGGGACGAGCAATCAGCCCCAGCATTTT. Its translation: CATLYRGGTSNQPQHF.

This clonotype was found a few times. The chain carries TRBV20-1 and TRBJ2-7; D gene ambiguous. The CDR3 is 13 residues long. Germline V gene sequence: CDR1 DFQATT, CDR2 SNEGSKA (reference sequence). V was trimmed by 0 bases and J by 7 bases, leaving 13 bases between them. The CDR3 region has the DNA TGCAGTGCTAGAGAAGGACCAGAGTGGGAGCAGTACTTC. It encodes CSAREGPEWEQYF.

This clonotype turned up a few times. The gene calls are TRBV12-3 or TRBV12-4 and TRBJ1-6; 10 nucleotides line up with TRBD1. The CDR3 consists of 13 residues. V was pared by 8 bases and J by 10 bases, with 5 bases of the junction left unmatched. Here the CDR3 reads CASGQGDHSPLHF. In nucleotides, the CDR3 is TGTGCCAGCGGACAGGGGGATCACTCACCCCTCCACTTT.

This clonotype occurred a few times. The chain uses TRBV25-1 and TRBJ2-5; a weak D match, TRBD2 (6 bases). Germline V CDR1 and CDR2: MGHDK, SYGVNS. V shed 8 bases and J shed 5 bases, with 15 bases lying between them. The CDR3 contains 13 residues. The DNA for the CDR3 is TGTGCCAGCGAAATTGGAGGGAGCGAGACCCAGTACTTC. It codes for CASEIGGSETQYF.

The genes are TRBV12-3 or TRBV12-4 and TRBJ1-5; 7 nucleotides line up with TRBD1. CDR3 length: 13 residues. Losses at the gene ends were 9 bases for V and 2 bases for J; bases not matched to a gene: 4. The CDR3 loop reads CASHRGGNQPQHF. The CDR3 DNA sequence: TGTGCCAGTCACAGGGGAGGCAATCAGCCCCAGCATTTT.

The chain has TRBV5-6 and TRBJ2-5; TRBD2 is a possible D gene (6 bases). Trimming pared 3 bases from V and 5 bases from J, leaving 8 bases between. Per the germline V gene, CDR1 is SGHDT and CDR2 is YYEEEE. The length of the CDR3 is 12 residues. The CDR3 spells CASSWRVETQYF. The CDR3 nucleotides are TGTGCCAGCAGCTGGAGGGTGGAGACCCAGTACTTC. The full variable domain, rest sourced from reference TRBV5-6 and TRBJ2-5, is DAGVTQSPTHLIKTRGQQVTLRCSPKSGHDTVSWYQQALGQGPQFIFQYYEEEERQRGNFPDRFSGHQFPNYSSELNVNALLLGDSALYLCASSWRVETQYFGPGTRLLVL.

This clonotype showed up just a few times. J is TRBJ2-7 and V is TRBV12-3 or TRBV12-4, with a possible D match to TRBD1 (5 bases). V lost 5 bases, J lost 0 bases, and 20 bases lay in between. The CDR3 sequence is 17 residues long. This CDR3 reads CASSPTMGRPSSYEQYF. The CDR3 DNA follows: TGTGCCAGCAGTCCCACCATGGGGCGGCCGAGCTCCTACGAGCAGTACTTC.

In this sample, this clonotype turned up a few times. The chain links TRBV6-5 to TRBJ1-2, with 7 positions matching TRBD1. Germline V gives CDR1 MNHEY, CDR2 SVGAGI. The CDR3 covers 13 residues. The V segment lost 7 bases and the J segment 7 bases; nucleotides outside the gene matches: 9. The CDR3 DNA sequence: TGTGCCAGCAAATTGGAGGGGGCATCTGGCTACACCTTC. This gives the protein CASKLEGASGYTF.